The 8 T cell receptor beta chains presented below share a single source sample, sequenced in a study of blood T cell repertoires in COVID-19. The assay was immunoSEQ multiplex PCR, and TCRdb's table has in-frame clones only and misses some. The sample comprises over 150,000 clones, about 82% of which are singletons, and 7.5% to 10% rests with the top ten. The sequenced material came from peripheral blood. Every receptor here comes from a woman aged 80 or over with COVID-19, enrolled during active disease.

This sequence joins TRBV10-1 and TRBJ1-3; D not certain. The CDR3 runs to 14 residues. V was clipped by 1 base and J by 0 bases, with 4 bases between them. Germline CDR1 reads WNHNN; CDR2 reads SYGVQD (reference sequence). The CDR3 region is CASSEFISGNTIYF. The CDR3, as DNA: TGCGCCAGCAGTGAGTTTATCTCTGGAAACACCATATATTTT.

This sequence joins TRBV7-2 and TRBJ1-1, with 10 bases matching TRBD1. The CDR3 has 18 residues. Germline V CDR1 and CDR2: SGHTA, FQGNSA. The trim removed 5 bases at V and 1 base at J, leaving 13 bases unmatched. The CDR3 nucleotides read TGTGCCAGCAGCCCCCCGGGACAGGGGTACGGGGGGAACACTGAAGCTTTCTTT. Translating gives CASSPPGQGYGGNTEAFF.

The rearrangement uses TRBV20-1 and TRBJ2-1; 9 bases line up with TRBD2. The CDR3 consists of 17 residues. Trimming took 3 bases from V and 0 from J; bases not matched to a gene: 9. Germline CDR1 reads DFQATT; CDR2 reads SNEGSKA (reference sequence). The CDR3 reads CSASRPLSGSSYNEQFF. CDR3 sequence (DNA): TGCAGTGCTAGTAGGCCCCTTAGCGGGAGCTCCTACAATGAGCAGTTCTTC.

V gene TRBV6-5 combines with J gene TRBJ2-7, with D perhaps matching TRBD2 (6 bases). Trimming took off 9 bases at V and 2 bases at J, with 11 bases between the two ends. The V gene's germline CDR1 is MNHEY and CDR2 SVGAGI. The CDR3 extends over 12 amino acids. The CDR3 protein is CASSGFTYEQYF. Written as DNA, the CDR3 is TGTGCCAGTAGCGGATTTACCTACGAGCAGTACTTC.

The V gene is TRBV13, the J gene TRBJ1-1; tentatively, D is TRBD1 (5 bases). This CDR3 region has 11 residues. CDR1 is PRHDT, CDR2 FYEKMQ, per germline (reference sequence). Trimming removed 6 bases from V and 7 bases from J, with 9 bases in between. The CDR3 DNA reads TGTGCCAGCAGGGGGGAGGGTGAAGCTTTCTTT. Protein: CASRGEGEAFF.

J is TRBJ1-4 and V is TRBV5-1; TRBD1 agrees at 9 bases. V lost 1 base to trimming and J lost 6 bases; unmatched junction nucleotides: 13. Germline CDR1 is SGHRS and CDR2 is YFSETQ. The CDR3 has 18 amino acids. The CDR3 reads CASSLLVRGTGGDEKLFF. CDR3 DNA sequence: TGCGCCAGCAGCTTGTTGGTGAGAGGCACAGGGGGCGATGAAAAACTGTTTTTT.

The J gene is TRBJ1-4, the V gene TRBV10-3, with D possibly TRBD1 on 5 matching bases. The V gene lost 0 bases and the J gene lost 1 base, with 15 bases spanning the gap. CDR3 length equals 18 residues. Germline V gene sequence: CDR1 ENHRY, CDR2 SYGVKD. The CDR3 reads CAISESGGGAGTNEKLFF. CDR3 coding DNA: TGTGCCATCAGTGAGTCGGGGGGTGGGGCAGGAACTAATGAAAAACTGTTTTTT.

J is TRBJ1-1 and V is TRBV5-1, with 7 bases that match TRBD1. Trimming cost V 4 bases and J 4 bases; bases outside gene matches: 7. In germline, CDR1 is SGHRS, CDR2 YFSETQ. The CDR3 consists of 14 residues. CDR3 nucleotides: TGCGCCAGCAGCCCAGGGACAGAGAGCACTGAAGCTTTCTTT. Amino acids: CASSPGTESTEAFF.